This TCR beta chain was obtained from a study of blood T cell repertoires in COVID-19. In the authors' methods: The assay estimated nucleated cells by amplifying reference gene primers. Sequencing used immunoSEQ multiplex PCR; TCRdb keeps in-frame clones, though not all of them. V and J calls and clone size come straight from that table; D and trimming were deduced from the DNA. Of 110,000 to 150,000 clones in the sample, approximately 81% were seen once. Trimming took 9 bases from V and 2 from J, leaving 25 bases between them. The CDR3 has 17 residues. CDR1 is SGHNT and CDR2 is YYREEE in the germline V gene (reference sequence).

Sample: peripheral blood. This TCR was recovered from a human donor in a cohort sampled during active COVID-19. V usage is TRBV5-4 and J usage is TRBJ2-3; a weak D match, TRBD2 (5 bases). The DNA of the CDR3 is TGTGCCACCTCCACAAGCGGCCTACAGTGGTTCACAGATACGCAGTATTTT. It encodes CATSTSGLQWFTDTQYF.